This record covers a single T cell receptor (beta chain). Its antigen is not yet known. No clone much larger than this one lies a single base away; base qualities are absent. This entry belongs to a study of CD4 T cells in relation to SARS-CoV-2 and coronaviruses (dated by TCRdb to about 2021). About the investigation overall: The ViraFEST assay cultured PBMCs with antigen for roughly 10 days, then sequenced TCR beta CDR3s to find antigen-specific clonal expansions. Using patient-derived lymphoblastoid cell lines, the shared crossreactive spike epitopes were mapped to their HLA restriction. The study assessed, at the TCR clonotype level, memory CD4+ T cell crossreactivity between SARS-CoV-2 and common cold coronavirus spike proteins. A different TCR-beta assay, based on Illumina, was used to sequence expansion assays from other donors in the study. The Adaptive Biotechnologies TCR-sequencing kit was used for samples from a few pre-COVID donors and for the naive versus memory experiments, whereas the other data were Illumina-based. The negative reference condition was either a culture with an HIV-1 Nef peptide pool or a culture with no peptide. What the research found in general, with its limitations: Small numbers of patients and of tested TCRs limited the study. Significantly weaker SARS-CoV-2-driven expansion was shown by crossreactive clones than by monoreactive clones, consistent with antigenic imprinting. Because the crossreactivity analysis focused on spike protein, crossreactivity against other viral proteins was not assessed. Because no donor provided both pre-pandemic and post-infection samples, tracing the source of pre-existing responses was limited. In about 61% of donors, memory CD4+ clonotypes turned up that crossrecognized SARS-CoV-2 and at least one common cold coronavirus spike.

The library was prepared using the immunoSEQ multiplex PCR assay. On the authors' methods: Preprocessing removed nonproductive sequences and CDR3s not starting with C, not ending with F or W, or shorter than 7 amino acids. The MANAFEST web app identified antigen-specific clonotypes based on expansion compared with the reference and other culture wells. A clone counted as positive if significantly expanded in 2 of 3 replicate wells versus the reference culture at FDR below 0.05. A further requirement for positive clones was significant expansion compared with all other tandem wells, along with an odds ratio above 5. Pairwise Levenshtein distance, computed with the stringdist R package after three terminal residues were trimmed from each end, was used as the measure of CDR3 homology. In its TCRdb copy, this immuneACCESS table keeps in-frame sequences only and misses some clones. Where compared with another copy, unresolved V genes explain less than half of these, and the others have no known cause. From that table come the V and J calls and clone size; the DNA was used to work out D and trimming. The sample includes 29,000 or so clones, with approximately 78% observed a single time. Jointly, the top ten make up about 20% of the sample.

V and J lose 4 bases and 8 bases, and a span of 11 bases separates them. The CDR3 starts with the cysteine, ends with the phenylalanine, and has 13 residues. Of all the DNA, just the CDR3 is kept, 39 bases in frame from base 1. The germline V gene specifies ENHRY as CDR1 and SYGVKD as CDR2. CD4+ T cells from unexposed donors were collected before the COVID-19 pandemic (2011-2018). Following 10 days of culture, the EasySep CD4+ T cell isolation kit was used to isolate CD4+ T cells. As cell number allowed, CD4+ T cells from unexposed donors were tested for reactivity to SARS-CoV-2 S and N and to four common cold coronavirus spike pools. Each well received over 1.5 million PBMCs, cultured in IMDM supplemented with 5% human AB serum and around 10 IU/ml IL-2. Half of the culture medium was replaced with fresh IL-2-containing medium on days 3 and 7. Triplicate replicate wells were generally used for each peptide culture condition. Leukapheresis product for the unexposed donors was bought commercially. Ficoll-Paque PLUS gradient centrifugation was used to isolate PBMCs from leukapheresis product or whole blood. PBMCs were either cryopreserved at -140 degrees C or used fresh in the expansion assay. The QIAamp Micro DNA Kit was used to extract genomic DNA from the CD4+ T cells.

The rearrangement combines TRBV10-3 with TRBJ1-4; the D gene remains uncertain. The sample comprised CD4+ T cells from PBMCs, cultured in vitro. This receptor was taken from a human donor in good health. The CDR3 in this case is CAISGRPGEKLFF. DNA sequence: TGTGCCATCAGTGGCCGGCCGGGGGAAAAACTGTTTTTT.